This TCR beta chain was identified in a study of persistence of HIV-infected CD4 T cells. Whole-study context: Donors were ART-treated; their CMV- and Gag-responding CD4+ T cells were isolated. Study outcomes and limitations: Proviral oligoclonality tracked with TCR oligoclonality within the same sorted cells. Bulk TCR data could not be restricted to HIV-1-infected CMV-responding cells.

The CDR3 consists of 15 residues. Germline loops: CDR1 SGHTA, CDR2 FQGTGA. After removal of 2 bases from V and 6 bases from J, the junction contained 4 bases not matched to a gene. The libraries were made with immunoSEQ version 4 in survey mode. Generated by immunoSEQ multiplex PCR, the TCRdb table keeps only in-frame clones and is missing some. The repertoire includes 30,000 to 45,000 clones, 65% to 85% of them detected once, and roughly 1.7% sits in the top ten. Lysates of CMV-infected fibroblasts at approximately 9.6 ug/mL stimulated these cells. Sorted nonresponding memory CD4+ T cells were CD40L-negative, CD69-negative, CD45RO-high. CD8+ T cells were removed from PBMCs prior to stimulation. In regard to this clone: Its antigen is currently unknown.

This TCR came from an adult man with HIV who was CMV-seropositive. This sequence joins TRBV7-3 and TRBJ2-1; 10 bases fit TRBD1. The starting material was CD4+ T cells sorted from PBMCs after roughly 19-hour stimulation, obtained from a patient who received antiretroviral therapy. The CDR3 protein is CASSLSGDRGNEQFF. CDR3 bases: TGTGCCAGCAGCTTATCAGGGGACAGGGGCAATGAGCAGTTCTTC.